Presented here are 12 T cell receptor beta chains from one specimen sequenced in a study of Graves' ophthalmopathy and Graves' hyperthyroidism. Amplification targeted the TCR beta CDR3 regions, with RNA transcripts as the source material. Amplification began with first-round RT-PCR using HTBI primers, then second-round multiplex PCR was performed. TCRdb re-derived calls from the multiplex PCR reads in MiXCR, one entry per CDR3 protein. The data show 580,000 or so distinct CDR3 sequences, with roughly 40% seen just once and roughly 4% held by the top ten. The sequenced sample was peripheral blood or thyroid tissue (not recorded which). The receptors come from an adult man with Graves' hyperthyroidism.

The chain recombines TRBV7-2 with TRBJ2-5, with TRBD1 identical over 7 bases. The CDR3 extends over 15 amino acids. V was clipped by 5 bases and J by 3 bases; unmatched bases: 9. CDR1 is SGHTA, CDR2 FQGNSA, per germline. The CDR3 bases are TGTGCCAGCAGCCTACGGGACAGAACTAAAGAGACCCAGTACTTC. It translates to CASSLRDRTKETQYF.

As to this clonotype: The junction and the germline gene differ at one end; a read error may be behind it. J is TRBJ1-3 and V is TRBV7-8; D remains ambiguous. CDR1 and CDR2 (germline): SGHVS, FQNEAQ. The CDR3 consists of 16 residues. The CDR3 sequence is CASRTNTGFAGNAIYF. CDR3 nucleotides: TGTGCCAGCAGGACGAACACCGGGTTTGCCGGAAACGCCATATATTTT.

The sample holds a few counts of this clonotype. The chain uses TRBV3-1 and TRBJ2-2, with D perhaps matching TRBD1 (7 bases). Germline assignment: CDR1 LGHDT and CDR2 YNNKEL (reference sequence). Trimming cost V 1 base and J 4 bases, with 10 bases left between them. CDR3 length: 15 amino acids. CDR3 region: CASSQAGGGTGELFF. The CDR3 DNA follows: TGTGCCAGCAGCCAAGCAGGGGGAGGCACCGGGGAGCTGTTTTTT.

The CDR3 region is CSARLAGVHHEQYF. For the CDR3, the DNA is TGCAGTGCTCGACTAGCGGGAGTCCACCACGAGCAGTACTTC. The V call is TRBV20-1, the J call TRBJ2-7, with TRBD2 matching 12 bases. Germline CDR1 DFQATT, CDR2 SNEGSKA (reference sequence). The CDR3 runs 14 residues. Trimming at V came to 5 bases and at J to 5 bases, leaving 7 bases not matched to a gene.

The sample holds a few counts of this clonotype. This chain connects TRBV19 to TRBJ2-5, with D perhaps matching TRBD2 (7 bases). This CDR3 is built from 14 residues. Germline V gene lookup returns CDR1 LNHDA and CDR2 SQIVND (reference sequence). V lost 7 bases to trimming and J lost 5 bases, with 17 bases between them. The CDR3: CASNGGGGWETQYF. CDR3 sequence (DNA): TGTGCCAGTAACGGAGGGGGGGGCTGGGAGACCCAGTACTTC.

This clonotype was seen at least ten times. The rearrangement joins TRBV12-3 or TRBV12-4 to TRBJ1-2; D is unclear. CDR3 size: 13 residues. The V and J ends lost 3 bases and 5 bases respectively, with 10 bases between them. CDR3 residues: CASSFPRGYGYTF. Here the CDR3 DNA reads TGTGCCAGCAGTTTTCCGCGGGGATATGGCTACACCTTC.

This chain uses TRBV30 with TRBJ1-2; D is unclear. This CDR3 spans 13 amino acids. Trimming removed 0 bases from V and 3 bases from J, with 8 bases in between. CDR1 and CDR2 from the germline V gene are GTSNPN and SVGIG (reference sequence). CDR3 coding DNA: TGTGCCTGGAGTGTTGGGGTCTACTATGGCTACACCTTC. Translating gives CAWSVGVYYGYTF.

Regarding this clonotype: A much more abundant neighbour one base away suggests this may be a read error. The conserved final phenylalanine or tryptophan is absent from the CDR3, which likely points to a read error. The V gene is TRBV7-9, the J gene TRBJ2-7, with TRBD1 matching 7 bases. The V gene's germline CDR1 is SEHNR and CDR2 FQNEAQ (reference sequence). After removal of 4 bases from V and 3 bases from J, the junction contained 3 bases not matched to a gene. This CDR3 has 13 residues. DNA of the CDR3: TGTGCCAGCAGCTCGGGACAGTTCTACGAGCAGTACCTC. Protein: CASSSGQFYEQYL.

The chain links TRBV5-1 to TRBJ2-2, with a weak D call TRBD1 (6 bases). Trimming took off 6 bases at V and 6 bases at J, with 18 bases between the two ends. Germline lookup yields CDR1 SGHRS and CDR2 YFSETQ. The length of the CDR3 is 15 residues. This CDR3 reads CASTFRAGASGELFF. The CDR3 DNA sequence: TGCGCCAGCACCTTCCGGGCAGGGGCATCCGGGGAGCTGTTTTTT.

This clonotype was detected a few times. CDR3 region: CASSYGGIQETQYF. CDR3 sequence (DNA): TGTGCCAGCAGTTACGGAGGGATACAAGAGACCCAGTACTTC. The rearrangement joins TRBV6-5 to TRBJ2-5; weak D call: TRBD2 (6 bases). Per the germline V gene, CDR1 is MNHEY and CDR2 is SVGAGI. CDR3 length equals 14 residues. Between the trimmed V and J ends, which lost 2 bases and 2 bases, there was a span of 9 bases.

The V call is TRBV5-1, the J call TRBJ2-2; D call uncertain. Germline lookup yields CDR1 SGHRS and CDR2 YFSETQ. V shed 4 bases and J shed 0 bases, with 10 bases lying between them. CDR3 size: 15 residues. The CDR3 protein is CASSPTRTNTGELFF. In nucleotides, the CDR3 is TGCGCCAGCAGCCCGACACGTACGAACACCGGGGAGCTGTTTTTT.

This clonotype was seen a few times. The rearrangement links TRBV5-8 to TRBJ1-2; 7 bases are shared with TRBD1. V trimming: 1 base; J trimming: 8 bases; junction bases outside the gene matches: 11. This CDR3 comprises 15 residues. CDR1 SGHTS and CDR2 YDEGEE come from the germline V gene. CDR3 sequence reads: CASSLWDSPAYGYTF. The CDR3, as DNA: TGTGCCAGCAGCTTGTGGGACAGCCCAGCCTACGGCTACACCTTC.